The entry below describes one T cell receptor (beta chain). This entry belongs to a study of T cell changes during pregnancy in multiple sclerosis. Germline CDR1 LGHNA, CDR2 YNFKEQ. After removal of 4 bases from V and 2 bases from J, the junction contained 8 bases not matched to a gene. This CDR3 has 16 residues. Clones were sequenced by immunoSEQ multiplex PCR, and TCRdb holds only the in-frame ones, with some missing. The data show just over 90,000 clones, 91% seen once. The material sequenced was peripheral blood, taken after pregnancy. The chain couples TRBV4-2 to TRBJ2-3; 8 bases line up with TRBD1. This clonotype was sampled from a female donor in good health, enrolled as a control in a pregnancy study. In DNA, the CDR3 is TGTGCCAGCAGCCTTCAGGGGACAGGCAACACAGATACGCAGTATTTT. Protein product: CASSLQGTGNTDTQYF.